This T cell receptor (beta chain) comes out of a study of blood T cell repertoires in COVID-19. Study at large: There were acute and convalescent COVID-19 samples, and they came from the United States, Italy and Spain. T cells, B-cell-depleted T cells, or PBMCs provided the cDNA or gDNA that served as material.

In the authors' workflow: Quantification of nucleated cells was approximated via reference gene primer amplification. TCRdb's table, derived via immunoSEQ multiplex PCR, lists solely in-frame clones and lacks some. V, J and clone size reflect that table, while D and trimming were determined from the DNA. This table holds hundreds of thousands of clones, 65% to 85% found once. This clone was seen just once. The CDR3 totals 13 residues. The V and J ends lost 0 bases and 10 bases respectively, with 10 bases between them. What was sequenced was peripheral blood. The receptor comes from a woman aged 45-59 years with acute or convalescent COVID-19. The chain links TRBV12-3 or TRBV12-4 to TRBJ2-1; tentatively, D is TRBD2 (5 bases). CDR3 coding DNA: TGTGCCAGCAGTTTAGCGAGCTCGGGGGAGCAGTTCTTC. Translation: CASSLASSGEQFF.